This TCR beta chain stems from a study of T cell repertoires in cytomegalovirus infection. About the research overall: The authors relied on CMV epitopes, both recently identified HLA-C-restricted and well-studied HLA-B-restricted. Study-wide findings and caveats: Summed frequency of shared TCR beta families picked out CMV carriers who also had the relevant HLA.

There are 17 residues in the CDR3. V was pared by 3 bases and J by 6 bases, with 13 bases of the junction left unmatched. Germline CDR1 SGHTA, CDR2 FQGNSA. Details on this clonotype: Its antigen is not identified.

TCRdb independently ran MiXCR on the reads; one entry per CDR3 protein. The table includes hundreds of thousands of distinct CDR3 sequences, 25% to 40% detected once. The J gene is TRBJ2-7, the V gene TRBV7-2, with 11 positions matching TRBD1. This sample comprised cultured CD8+ T cells from PBMCs, obtained from culture after CMV antigen stimulation. The sequence was obtained from a human donor in good health (CMV status not recorded). Some clones in this sample may be carry-over from other donors' samples. The CDR3 reads CASSFSITGTGGREQYF. In DNA, the CDR3 is TGTGCCAGCAGCTTCTCAATAACCGGGACAGGGGGTCGCGAGCAGTACTTC. Variable domain in full (rest from reference TRBV7-2 and TRBJ2-7): GAGVSQSPSNKVTEKGKDVELRCDPISGHTALYWYRQSLGQGLEFLIYFQGNSAPDKSGLPSDRFSAERTGGSVSTLTIQRTQQEDSAVYLCASSFSITGTGGREQYFGPGTRLTVT.